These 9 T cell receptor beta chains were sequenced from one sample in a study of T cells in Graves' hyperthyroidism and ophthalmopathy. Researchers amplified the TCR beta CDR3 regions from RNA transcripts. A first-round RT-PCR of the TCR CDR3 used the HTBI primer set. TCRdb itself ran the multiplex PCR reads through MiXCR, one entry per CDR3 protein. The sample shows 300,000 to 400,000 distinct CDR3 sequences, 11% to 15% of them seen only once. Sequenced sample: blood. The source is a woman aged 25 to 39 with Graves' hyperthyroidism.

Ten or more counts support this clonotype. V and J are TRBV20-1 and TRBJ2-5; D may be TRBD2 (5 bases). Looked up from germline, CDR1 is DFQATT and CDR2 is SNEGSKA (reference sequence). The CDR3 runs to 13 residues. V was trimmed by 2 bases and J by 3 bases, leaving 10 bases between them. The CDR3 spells CSARTTGKETQYF. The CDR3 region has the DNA TGCAGTGCTAGAACCACGGGGAAAGAGACCCAGTACTTC.

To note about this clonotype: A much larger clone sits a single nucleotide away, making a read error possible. Here the CDR3 reads CTSSYRAVVETQYF. The CDR3 coding sequence is TGTACCAGCAGTTACCGAGCGGTGGTAGAGACCCAGTACTTC. The chain joins TRBV6-5 to TRBJ2-5; possible D gene TRBD2, 5 bases. CDR3 length equals 14 residues. Per the germline V gene, CDR1 is MNHEY and CDR2 is SVGAGI.

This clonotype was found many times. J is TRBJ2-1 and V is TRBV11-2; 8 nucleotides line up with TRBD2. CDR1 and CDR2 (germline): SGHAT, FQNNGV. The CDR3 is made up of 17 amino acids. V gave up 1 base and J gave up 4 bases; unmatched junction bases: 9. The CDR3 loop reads CASSLGPLGGGYNEQFF. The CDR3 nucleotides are TGTGCCAGCAGCTTAGGACCCCTAGGCGGGGGGTACAATGAGCAGTTCTTC.

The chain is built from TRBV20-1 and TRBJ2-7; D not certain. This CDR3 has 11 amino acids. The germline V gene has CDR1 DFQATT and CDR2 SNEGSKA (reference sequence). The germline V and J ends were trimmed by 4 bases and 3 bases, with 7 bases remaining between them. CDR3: CSANEIYEQYF. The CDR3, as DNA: TGCAGTGCTAATGAAATCTACGAGCAGTACTTC.

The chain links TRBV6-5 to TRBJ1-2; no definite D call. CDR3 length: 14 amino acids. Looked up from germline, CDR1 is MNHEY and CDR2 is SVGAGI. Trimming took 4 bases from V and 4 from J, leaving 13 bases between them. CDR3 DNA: TGTGCCAGCAGTTCCCCCCGGGAGCTCTATGGCTACACCTTC. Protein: CASSSPRELYGYTF.

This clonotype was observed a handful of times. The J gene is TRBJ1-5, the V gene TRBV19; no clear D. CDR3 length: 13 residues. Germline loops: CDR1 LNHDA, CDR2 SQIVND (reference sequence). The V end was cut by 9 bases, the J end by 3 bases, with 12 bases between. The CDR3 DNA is TGTGCCAGCGCGCAGGATTACAATCAGCCCCAGCATTTT. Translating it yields CASAQDYNQPQHF.

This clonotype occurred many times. The CDR3 reads CSALLAWGLSEQYF. The CDR3 region has the DNA TGCAGTGCTCTCCTAGCGTGGGGATTGAGCGAGCAGTACTTC. The chain uses TRBV20-1 and TRBJ2-7, with D perhaps TRBD2 (6 bases). Germline V gives CDR1 DFQATT, CDR2 SNEGSKA (reference sequence). V lost 5 bases and J lost 6, with 20 bases in between. The CDR3 loop spans 14 amino acids.

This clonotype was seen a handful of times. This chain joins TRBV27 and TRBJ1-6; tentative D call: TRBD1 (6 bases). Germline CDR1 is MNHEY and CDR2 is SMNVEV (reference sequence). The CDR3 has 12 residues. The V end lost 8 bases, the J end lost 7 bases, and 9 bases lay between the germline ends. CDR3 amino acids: CASGQRNSPLHF. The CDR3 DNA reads TGTGCCAGCGGACAGCGCAATTCACCCCTCCACTTT.

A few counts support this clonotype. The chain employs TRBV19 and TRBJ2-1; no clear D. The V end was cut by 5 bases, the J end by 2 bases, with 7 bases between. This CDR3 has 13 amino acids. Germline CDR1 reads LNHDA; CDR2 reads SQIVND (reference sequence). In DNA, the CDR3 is TGTGCCAGTAGTCTGAAGACCTACAATGAGCAGTTCTTC. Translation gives CASSLKTYNEQFF.